This entry lists 22 T cell receptor beta chains sequenced from one sample in a study of CD8 T cells in ankylosing spondylitis (dated by TCRdb to 2015 to 2018). Library construction relied on 5' RACE. Instrument used: Illumina HiSeq 2500. TCRdb trimmed the raw reads at Q25, called clones with MiXCR and kept productive beta chains. Rows are unified per CDR3 protein, each entry keeping the most common DNA and genes. Counted in this sample were roughly 200,000 distinct CDR3 sequences; roughly 13% of them appeared once. The top ten hold about 15% of the sample. Sequenced: blood, either unsorted or a sorted T cell fraction (not recorded which). Receptors were obtained from a male donor with ankylosing spondylitis or in good health (not recorded which).

The chain is built from TRBV5-6 and TRBJ2-7, with D possibly TRBD2 on 6 matching bases. CDR1 is SGHDT, CDR2 YYEEEE, per germline. CDR3 length equals 15 residues. The V gene lost 0 bases and the J gene lost 2 bases, with 12 bases spanning the gap. The CDR3: CASSLAGSPPYEQYF. In DNA, the CDR3 is TGTGCCAGCAGCTTGGCCGGGAGTCCCCCCTACGAGCAGTACTTC.

This rearrangement joins TRBV4-1 to TRBJ1-2, with 7 nucleotides matching TRBD1. The germline V gene encodes CDR1 MGHRA and CDR2 YSYEKL. V was pared by 1 base and J by 6 bases, with 11 bases of the junction left unmatched. This CDR3 has 16 amino acids. CDR3 coding DNA: TGCGCCAGCAGCCAAGCTGGCCCTCAGGGGGGGAATGGCTACACCTTC. This translates into CASSQAGPQGGNGYTF.

V and J are TRBV5-6 and TRBJ2-1; D may correspond to TRBD1 or TRBD2 (5 bases each). Trimming took 1 base from V and 3 from J, leaving 14 bases between them. Germline V lookup: CDR1 SGHDT, CDR2 YYEEEE. The CDR3 contains 16 residues. CDR3 sequence: CASSLRGDYIYNEQFF. CDR3 nucleotides: TGTGCCAGCAGCTTGAGGGGAGACTACATCTACAATGAGCAGTTCTTC.

This clonotype was counted ten times or more. V usage is TRBV4-1 and J usage is TRBJ2-1; no clear D gene. This CDR3 is built from 15 residues. CDR1 is MGHRA and CDR2 is YSYEKL in the germline V gene. The germline V and J ends were trimmed by 1 base and 4 bases, with 11 bases remaining between them. CDR3 in DNA: TGCGCCAGCAGCCAAGTTGGGGTTTTATACAATGAGCAGTTCTTC. Protein product: CASSQVGVLYNEQFF.

This clonotype turned up a few times. Here the CDR3 reads CASSPGGLNQPQHF. The CDR3 nucleotides read TGTGCCAGCAGCCCAGGGGGCCTCAATCAGCCCCAGCATTTT. This chain joins TRBV27 and TRBJ1-5; 8 bases are a match to TRBD1. Germline V gene data show CDR1 as MNHEY and CDR2 as SMNVEV (reference sequence). This CDR3 spans 14 amino acids. V shed 6 bases and J 3 bases; nucleotides not matched to a gene: 4.

This clonotype was detected a few times. The V and J genes are TRBV29-1 and TRBJ2-3, with D possibly matching TRBD2 (5 bases). V gave up 2 bases and J gave up 5 bases, with 8 bases separating them. The CDR3 is 12 residues long. Germline lookup yields CDR1 SQVTM and CDR2 ANQGSEA. The DNA for the CDR3 is TGCAGCGTTGAATATGAGGGAGATACGCAGTATTTT. This codes for CSVEYEGDTQYF.

This clonotype has just a few counts. V gene TRBV20-1 combines with J gene TRBJ2-1; tentative D call: TRBD2 (6 bases). V was shortened by 3 bases and J by 7 bases, with 13 bases between the two germline ends. CDR3 length: 13 residues. Germline V lookup: CDR1 DFQATT, CDR2 SNEGSKA (reference sequence). The CDR3 is CSARGLGGNEQFF. Here the CDR3 DNA reads TGCAGTGCTAGGGGCCTTGGAGGGAATGAGCAGTTCTTC.

This clonotype was seen a few times. J is TRBJ2-7 and V is TRBV11-1; no clear D. Trimming cost V 4 bases and J 5 bases, with 21 bases left between them. The CDR3 loop spans 16 amino acids. Germline V CDR1 and CDR2: SGHAT, FQDESV (reference sequence). The CDR3 loop is CASSSATGWVVHEQYF. The CDR3 DNA reads TGTGCCAGCAGCTCCGCCACCGGGTGGGTCGTCCACGAGCAGTACTTC. Looking up the rest from reference TRBV11-1 and TRBJ2-7 gives the full variable domain: EAEVAQSPRYKITEKSQAVAFWCDPISGHATLYWYRQILGQGPELLVQFQDESVVDDSQLPKDRFSAERLKGVDSTLKIQPAELGDSAMYLCASSSATGWVVHEQYFGPGTRLTVT.

This clonotype was detected a few times. The chain couples TRBV6-1 to TRBJ2-1; tentatively, D is TRBD2 (5 bases). Deletions cut 6 bases from V and 4 bases from J, with 19 bases between. Germline V lookup: CDR1 MNHNS, CDR2 SASEGT. The CDR3 contains 16 residues. The CDR3 protein is CASSPDGGYLYNEQFF. CDR3 bases: TGTGCCAGCAGCCCGGACGGAGGATATCTGTACAATGAGCAGTTCTTC.

The genes are TRBV20-1 and TRBJ2-2, with D perhaps TRBD1 (6 bases). Trimming cost V 1 base and J 3 bases, with 12 bases left between them. This CDR3 is built from 15 residues. Germline V gene lookup returns CDR1 DFQATT and CDR2 SNEGSKA (reference sequence). Here the CDR3 reads CSARGDRRDTGELFF. CDR3 in DNA: TGCAGTGCTAGAGGAGACAGGAGAGACACCGGGGAGCTGTTTTTT.

This clonotype was seen a few times. This chain links TRBV5-6 with TRBJ2-7; D may match TRBD1 or TRBD2 (6 bases each). Looked up from germline, CDR1 is SGHDT and CDR2 is YYEEEE. V shed 7 bases and J shed 5 bases, with 13 bases lying between them. The CDR3 loop spans 12 amino acids. This CDR3 reads CASARGLHEQYF. CDR3 sequence (DNA): TGTGCCAGCGCCAGGGGACTCCACGAGCAGTACTTC.

This chain joins TRBV12-3 or TRBV12-4 and TRBJ1-1; D is perhaps TRBD1 (5 bases). Trimming removed 4 bases from V and 4 bases from J, with 13 bases in between. The CDR3 consists of 14 residues. CDR3: CASSSRGGITEAFF. As DNA, the CDR3 is TGTGCCAGCAGTTCCCGGGGCGGGATCACTGAAGCTTTCTTT.

The chain combines TRBV20-1 with TRBJ2-5; D is possibly TRBD2 (6 bases). Germline V gene data show CDR1 as DFQATT and CDR2 as SNEGSKA (reference sequence). The CDR3 runs 13 residues. V was cut by 0 bases and J by 10 bases, with 15 bases left in between. CDR3 nucleotides: TGCAGTGCTAGAGATTCGGGGGTTCCGGTCCAGTACTTC. It codes for CSARDSGVPVQYF.

This clonotype was seen a handful of times. This may stem from a read error, because a much larger clone lies one nucleotide away. The chain combines TRBV7-2 with TRBJ1-1; the D is unclear. This CDR3 contains 11 residues. Trimming left V 7 bases short and J 2 bases short, with 5 bases between. CDR1 is SGHTA and CDR2 is FQGNSA in the germline V gene. The CDR3 bases are TGTGCCAGCACCCCTAACACTGAAGCTTTCTTT. It codes for CASTPNTEAFF.

This clonotype was observed a handful of times. The gene calls are TRBV5-1 and TRBJ2-7; D is uncertain. Germline loops: CDR1 SGHRS, CDR2 YFSETQ. V was cut by 3 bases and J by 0 bases, with 10 bases left in between. This CDR3 comprises 14 residues. DNA of the CDR3: TGCGCCAGCAGCTGGTCCGACGGCTCCTACGAGCAGTACTTC. Translated, it gives CASSWSDGSYEQYF. The whole variable domain, filled in from reference TRBV5-1 and TRBJ2-7, reads KAGVTQTPRYLIKTRGQQVTLSCSPISGHRSVSWYQQTPGQGLQFLFEYFSETQRNKGNFPGRFSGRQFSNSRSEMNVSTLELGDSALYLCASSWSDGSYEQYFGPGTRLTVT.

This clonotype was found many times. The gene calls are TRBV6-2 or TRBV6-3 and TRBJ2-1, with D possibly matching TRBD2 (5 bases). Germline V gene lookup returns CDR1 MNHEY and CDR2 SVGEGT. The CDR3 runs 14 residues. Between the trimmed V and J ends, which lost 2 bases and 4 bases, there was a span of 9 bases. Written as DNA, the CDR3 is TGTGCCAGCAGTTACCCGGGATCGTACAATGAGCAGTTCTTC. It specifies CASSYPGSYNEQFF.

This clonotype was detected only a few times. The genes are TRBV4-1 and TRBJ1-4, with D possibly being TRBD1 (6 bases). Trimming left V 1 base short and J 8 bases short, with 17 bases between. Germline V lookup: CDR1 MGHRA, CDR2 YSYEKL. This CDR3 comprises 16 residues. CDR3 sequence (DNA): TGCGCCAGCAGCCAAGGCGGATCCCAGGGGCACGAAAAACTGTTTTTT. It specifies CASSQGGSQGHEKLFF.

This clonotype was picked up a small number of times. The chain employs TRBV30 and TRBJ2-5, with D perhaps TRBD2 (6 bases). Germline-derived CDR1 and CDR2 are GTSNPN and SVGIG (reference sequence). V was pared by 3 bases and J by 5 bases, with 13 bases between. The CDR3 totals 13 residues. DNA for the CDR3: TGTGCCTGGAGGGAGGGGTCGGAGGAGACCCAGTACTTC. Translating it yields CAWREGSEETQYF.

This sequence joins TRBV4-1 and TRBJ2-2; D gene ambiguous. Germline assignment: CDR1 MGHRA and CDR2 YSYEKL. The CDR3 runs to 15 residues. V was pared by 1 base and J by 6 bases, with 12 bases between. The CDR3 DNA sequence: TGCGCCAGCAGCCAAGCCGGGCGGCCCGCCGGGGAGCTGTTTTTT. Its translation is CASSQAGRPAGELFF.

CDR3 bases: TGTGCCAGCAGACTAGCGTTGAGCTACGAGCAGTACTTC. Amino acids: CASRLALSYEQYF. J is TRBJ2-7 and V is TRBV27; 7 positions agree with TRBD2. The germline gives CDR1 MNHEY, CDR2 SMNVEV (reference sequence). V trimming: 6 bases; J trimming: 3 bases; junction bases outside the gene matches: 5. CDR3 length: 13 amino acids.

The genes are TRBV12-3 or TRBV12-4 and TRBJ1-4; D possibly corresponds to TRBD1 (5 bases). CDR3 length: 12 residues. Trimming took off 4 bases at V and 11 bases at J, with 11 bases between the two ends. CDR3 in amino acids: CASSSGALKLFF. The CDR3 nucleotides are TGTGCCAGCAGTTCCGGGGCTCTTAAACTGTTTTTT.

The table lists this clonotype with many counts. The genes are TRBV12-3 or TRBV12-4 and TRBJ1-1; 7 bases fit TRBD1. V dropped 5 bases and J dropped 2; count of bases not matched to a gene: 5. CDR3 length equals 14 residues. CDR3: CASSPGTVNTEAFF. In DNA, the CDR3 is TGTGCCAGCAGTCCCGGGACAGTTAACACTGAAGCTTTCTTT.